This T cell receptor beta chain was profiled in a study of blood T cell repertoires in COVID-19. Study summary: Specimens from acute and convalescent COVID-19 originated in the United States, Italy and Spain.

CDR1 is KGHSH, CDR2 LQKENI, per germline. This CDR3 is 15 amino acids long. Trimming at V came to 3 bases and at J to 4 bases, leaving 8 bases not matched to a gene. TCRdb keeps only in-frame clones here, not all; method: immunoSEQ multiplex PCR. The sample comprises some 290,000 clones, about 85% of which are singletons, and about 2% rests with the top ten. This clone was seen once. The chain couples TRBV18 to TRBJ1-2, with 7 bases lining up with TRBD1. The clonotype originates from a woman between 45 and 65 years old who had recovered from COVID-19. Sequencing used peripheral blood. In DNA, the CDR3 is TGTGCCAGCTCACCTGGCAGACAGGGCAGCTATGGCTACACCTTC. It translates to CASSPGRQGSYGYTF.